This T cell receptor (beta chain) was found in a study of blood T cell repertoires in COVID-19. Study summary: Both acute and convalescent COVID-19 samples were obtained from the United States, Italy and Spain.

The V gene's germline CDR1 is MNHEY and CDR2 SVGAGI. This CDR3 is built from 12 residues. V lost 6 bases and J 3 bases, leaving 8 bases between the germline ends. Produced via immunoSEQ multiplex PCR; TCRdb's table is partial and in-frame only. The sample records some 52,000 clones, around 84% being singletons. The chain is built from TRBV6-5 and TRBJ1-1, with TRBD1 as a possible D gene (5 bases). The TCR was taken from a man in his fifties with acute or convalescent COVID-19. Sequencing was performed on peripheral blood. The CDR3 reads CASSIRDTEAFF. The CDR3 DNA is TGTGCCAGCAGCATCAGGGACACTGAAGCTTTCTTT.